The table lists the clone carrying this TCR beta chain with a few counts. Amplification by 5'RACE using constant-segment primers produced TCR alpha and TCR beta cDNA libraries that carried sample barcodes and UMIs. One entry per CDR3 protein, called by TCRdb with MiXCR from the 5' RACE reads. The data hold over 500,000 distinct CDR3 sequences, with 15% to 20% observed a single time. This sample is part of a study of T-cell memory formation after mild COVID-19. Across the study: The TCR clusters were mostly specific to one donor.

The CDR3 consists of 11 residues. V lost 6 bases to trimming and J lost 1 base, with 6 bases between them. Per the germline V gene, CDR1 is DFQATT and CDR2 is SNEGSKA (reference sequence). The chain recombines TRBV20-1 with TRBJ1-1; D uncertain. The specimen was PBMCs or a T cell subset sorted from them (not recorded which). This TCR came from an adult woman who had mild COVID-19 (a few samples of this study predate the infection). Cell type and time point are not known. The CDR3 region is CSARKNTEAFF. The CDR3 DNA sequence: TGCAGTGCCCGTAAGAACACTGAAGCTTTCTTT.